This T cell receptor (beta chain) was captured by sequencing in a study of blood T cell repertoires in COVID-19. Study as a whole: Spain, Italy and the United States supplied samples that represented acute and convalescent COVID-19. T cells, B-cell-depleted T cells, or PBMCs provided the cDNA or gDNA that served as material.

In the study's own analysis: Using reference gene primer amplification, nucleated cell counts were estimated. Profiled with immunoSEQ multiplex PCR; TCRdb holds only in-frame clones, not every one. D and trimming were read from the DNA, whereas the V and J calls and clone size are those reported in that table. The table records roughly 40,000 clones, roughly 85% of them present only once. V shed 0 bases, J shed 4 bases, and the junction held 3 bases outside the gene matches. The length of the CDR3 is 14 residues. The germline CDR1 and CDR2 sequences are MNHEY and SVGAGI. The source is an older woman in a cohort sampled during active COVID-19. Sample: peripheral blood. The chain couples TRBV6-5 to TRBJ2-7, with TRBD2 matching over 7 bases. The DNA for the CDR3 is TGTGCCAGCAGTTACTCCGCGGGAGTTTACGAGCAGTACTTC. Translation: CASSYSAGVYEQYF.